The 27 T cell receptor beta chains given below trace back to one sample, sequenced in a study of cytomegalovirus exposure and HLA in healthy donors (dated by TCRdb to 2016 to 2017). Library prep was done by the immunoSEQ multiplex PCR assay. For the multiplex PCR, a mixture combining 60 forward primers for TCR Vbeta segments and 13 reverse primers for TCR Jbeta segments was used. In TCRdb, the immuneACCESS table is reduced to in-frame sequences with V and J assigned. These tables do not hold every clone; where another copy was compared, an unresolved V gene accounts for under half, and the others remain unexplained. The sample table records some 120,000 clones. 3.6% of the sample comes from the top ten. Sequenced material: PBMCs. The receptors here all came from a man younger than 35 in good health and CMV-seronegative.

The chain carries TRBV27 and TRBJ2-7, with 9 bases that match TRBD2. The CDR3 spans 14 residues. Germline V lookup: CDR1 MNHEY, CDR2 SMNVEV (reference sequence). Trimming at V came to 2 bases and at J to 6 bases, leaving 5 bases not matched to a gene. DNA for the CDR3: TGTGCCAGCAGTTTAGCGGGGGGGCGGGGCGAGCAGTACTTC. Translation: CASSLAGGRGEQYF.

To note about this clone: The junction does not match germline at one end; this may be a read error. The chain joins TRBV29-1 to TRBJ1-2; D not resolved. This CDR3 comprises 8 residues. From germline, CDR1 is SQVTM and CDR2 ANQGSEA. CDR3 bases: TGCAGCGCCATCGACGGGGCCTTC. It yields the protein CSAIDGAF.

The V call is TRBV5-1, the J call TRBJ1-1; 7 bases are a match to TRBD1. The CDR3 length is 15 residues. Germline lookup yields CDR1 SGHRS and CDR2 YFSETQ. V lost 4 bases, J lost 4 bases, and 10 bases stayed unmatched. This CDR3 is CASSLTSDRATEAFF. The CDR3 DNA reads TGCGCCAGCAGCCTAACCTCCGACAGGGCCACTGAAGCTTTCTTT. Full variable domain (remainder filled in from reference TRBV5-1 and TRBJ1-1): KAGVTQTPRYLIKTRGQQVTLSCSPISGHRSVSWYQQTPGQGLQFLFEYFSETQRNKGNFPGRFSGRQFSNSRSEMNVSTLELGDSALYLCASSLTSDRATEAFFGQGTRLTVV.

This chain links TRBV6-6 with TRBJ1-3, with 10 bases lining up with TRBD1. Trimming removed 5 bases from V and 7 bases from J; junction bases left unmatched: 5. Germline CDR1 is MNHNY and CDR2 is SVGAGI (reference sequence). This CDR3 is 14 amino acids long. CDR3 sequence: CASSKRDRGNTIYF. The CDR3 DNA sequence: TGTGCCAGCAGTAAACGGGACAGGGGTAACACCATATATTTT.

The chain links TRBV18 to TRBJ2-1; TRBD1 aligns across 9 bases. The CDR3 contains 19 residues. V lost 5 bases to trimming and J lost 4 bases; unmatched junction nucleotides: 18. The germline V gene encodes CDR1 KGHSH and CDR2 LQKENI. The CDR3 sequence: CASSSGTWTGATLYNEQFF. CDR3 DNA sequence: TGTGCCAGCTCATCAGGGACCTGGACAGGGGCTACCCTTTACAATGAGCAGTTCTTC.

The chain recombines TRBV5-8 with TRBJ2-1, with D perhaps TRBD1 (5 bases). Per germline, CDR1 SGHTS and CDR2 YDEGEE. The CDR3 totals 14 residues. Trimming took 2 bases from V and 1 from J, leaving 7 bases between them. The CDR3 nucleotides read TGTGCCAGCAGCTTTCGGACATCCTACAATGAGCAGTTCTTC. Amino acids: CASSFRTSYNEQFF.

The chain links TRBV7-8 to TRBJ2-1; D is perhaps TRBD2 (6 bases). Germline V gene data show CDR1 as SGHVS and CDR2 as FQNEAQ. This CDR3 spans 16 amino acids. V was pared by 5 bases and J by 0 bases, with 14 bases between. The CDR3 region is CASSPRGLSSYNEQFF. CDR3 nucleotides: TGTGCCAGCAGCCCCCGGGGACTGAGCTCCTACAATGAGCAGTTCTTC.

V and J are TRBV6-1 and TRBJ1-5; the D is unclear. In germline, CDR1 is MNHNS, CDR2 SASEGT. This CDR3 region has 13 residues. V lost 1 base and J 6 bases, leaving 7 bases between the germline ends. CDR3: CASSEVPGQPQHF. In nucleotides, the CDR3 is TGTGCCAGCAGTGAAGTCCCCGGTCAGCCCCAGCATTTT.

V and J are TRBV27 and TRBJ2-1; no clear D gene. The V gene's germline CDR1 is MNHEY and CDR2 SMNVEV (reference sequence). The CDR3 has 13 amino acids. Trimming shortened V by 6 bases and J by 1 base, and 7 bases separated the two germline ends. The CDR3 reads CASSSRSYNEQFF. The DNA of the CDR3 is TGTGCCAGCAGCTCCCGGTCCTACAATGAGCAGTTCTTC.

The chain combines TRBV4-1 with TRBJ1-2; the D is unclear. Trimming removed 0 bases from V and 2 bases from J, with 13 bases in between. The CDR3 totals 16 residues. CDR1 and CDR2 from the germline V gene are MGHRA and YSYEKL. CDR3 residues: CASSQESRAYNYGYTF. The DNA of the CDR3 is TGCGCCAGCAGCCAAGAGTCGCGGGCTTACAACTATGGCTACACCTTC.

CDR3 sequence reads: CASSVAQGLGGNTIYF. The DNA of the CDR3 is TGTGCCAGCAGCGTAGCCCAGGGGCTGGGTGGAAACACCATATATTTT. The rearrangement joins TRBV9 to TRBJ1-3; perhaps TRBD1 as D (6 bases). This CDR3 has 16 residues. With 0 bases removed from V and 3 bases from J, the gap between germline ends came to 13 bases. Germline values: CDR1 SGDLS, CDR2 YYNGEE.

J is TRBJ1-5 and V is TRBV2, with TRBD1 matching over 7 bases. This CDR3 contains 15 residues. Germline V gene data show CDR1 as SNHLY and CDR2 as FYNNEI. V lost 10 bases, J lost 2 bases, and 11 bases stayed unmatched. CDR3 sequence reads: CATDPQGRGNQPQHF. DNA for the CDR3: TGTGCCACGGATCCACAGGGGCGGGGCAATCAGCCCCAGCATTTT.

V usage is TRBV9 and J usage is TRBJ1-1; 8 bases map to TRBD1. Germline V gene sequence: CDR1 SGDLS, CDR2 YYNGEE. Unmatched junction bases numbered 8, after V lost 0 bases and J lost 7 bases. The CDR3 extends over 15 amino acids. The CDR3 loop reads CASSVGGQGHIEAFF. For the CDR3, the DNA is TGTGCCAGCAGCGTAGGCGGACAGGGACATATTGAAGCTTTCTTT.

V usage is TRBV14 and J usage is TRBJ1-3; no clear D gene. V was clipped by 4 bases and J by 4 bases, with 14 bases between them. This CDR3 is 15 amino acids long. Germline-derived CDR1 and CDR2 are SGHDN and FVKESK. Written as DNA, the CDR3 is TGTGCCAGCAGCCCCAGGTTATGGCCGGGAAACACCATATATTTT. This sequence encodes CASSPRLWPGNTIYF.

The chain recombines TRBV7-2 with TRBJ2-7; perhaps TRBD2 as D (6 bases). This CDR3 comprises 14 residues. Between the trimmed V and J ends, which lost 7 bases and 6 bases, there was a span of 19 bases. CDR1 is SGHTA, CDR2 FQGNSA, per germline. The DNA for the CDR3 is TGTGCCAGCATCAAAACCGTCGGGAGCTTCGAGCAGTACTTC. Its translation is CASIKTVGSFEQYF.

CDR3 residues: CASSFRGVAETQYF. CDR3 sequence (DNA): TGTGCCAGCAGCTTTCGGGGAGTGGCTGAGACCCAGTACTTC. V and J are TRBV7-9 and TRBJ2-5; D is possibly TRBD2 (5 bases). V gave up 3 bases and J gave up 5 bases, with 13 bases separating them. This CDR3 region has 14 residues. The germline V gene has CDR1 SEHNR and CDR2 FQNEAQ (reference sequence).

V usage is TRBV2 and J usage is TRBJ2-1, with D uncertain. CDR3 length: 12 amino acids. Germline CDR1 reads SNHLY; CDR2 reads FYNNEI. Trimming pared 5 bases from V and 3 bases from J, leaving 5 bases between. The CDR3 reads CASSYSYNEQFF. DNA of the CDR3: TGTGCCAGCAGTTACAGCTACAATGAGCAGTTCTTC.

This sequence joins TRBV7-8 and TRBJ1-1; no clear D gene. Germline CDR1 is SGHVS and CDR2 is FQNEAQ. V lost 3 bases and J lost 1, with 9 bases in between. The CDR3 is made up of 14 amino acids. The CDR3 nucleotides read TGTGCCAGCAGCTTCTTATCACAGAACACTGAAGCTTTCTTT. As protein: CASSFLSQNTEAFF.

V gene TRBV9 combines with J gene TRBJ2-7, with 7 bases that match TRBD1. V shed 4 bases, J shed 6 bases, and the junction held 10 bases outside the gene matches. In germline, CDR1 is SGDLS, CDR2 YYNGEE. CDR3 length: 14 residues. The CDR3 sequence: CASSPSRDSREQYF. CDR3 nucleotide sequence: TGTGCCAGCAGCCCCTCCCGGGACAGTCGCGAGCAGTACTTC.

The CDR3 sequence: CASSAGASGELFF. DNA of the CDR3: TGTGCCAGCAGCGCTGGGGCGAGCGGGGAGCTGTTTTTT. This sequence joins TRBV9 and TRBJ2-2; D might be TRBD1 (5 bases). The CDR3 is made up of 13 amino acids. Germline CDR1 and CDR2: SGDLS and YYNGEE. Trimming cost V 3 bases and J 7 bases, with 10 bases left between them.

The rearrangement joins TRBV4-1 to TRBJ1-5; D gene unclear. Germline CDR1 MGHRA, CDR2 YSYEKL. The CDR3 consists of 16 residues. Trimming shortened V by 4 bases and J by 4 bases, and 17 bases separated the two germline ends. CDR3: CASSRALEGLNQPQHF. In DNA, the CDR3 is TGCGCCAGCAGCCGAGCCCTGGAGGGCCTTAATCAGCCCCAGCATTTT.

The chain links TRBV5-4 to TRBJ2-7; D is ambiguous. Germline loops: CDR1 SGHNT, CDR2 YYREEE (reference sequence). The V end lost 0 bases, the J end lost 9 bases, and 13 bases lay between the germline ends. CDR3 length: 13 amino acids. The CDR3: CASSLEPTTPQYF. CDR3 nucleotide sequence: TGTGCCAGCAGCTTGGAGCCAACTACGCCGCAGTACTTC.

The chain couples TRBV7-2 to TRBJ2-1, with TRBD2 as a possible D gene (5 bases). CDR1 is SGHTA and CDR2 is FQGNSA in the germline V gene. Trimming cost V 0 bases and J 7 bases, with 7 bases left between them. This CDR3 has 13 residues. DNA of the CDR3: TGTGCCAGCAGCTTAGCGGAGGTGAATGAGCAGTTCTTC. It is translated as CASSLAEVNEQFF.

This chain links TRBV5-4 with TRBJ1-2; 9 bases map to TRBD1. Losses at the gene ends were 4 bases for V and 6 bases for J; bases not matched to a gene: 10. This CDR3 spans 15 amino acids. Germline V lookup: CDR1 SGHNT, CDR2 YYREEE (reference sequence). The CDR3 region is CASSLRTGGRDGYTF. The CDR3 DNA reads TGTGCCAGCAGCCTCCGAACAGGGGGCAGGGATGGCTACACCTTC.

The genes are TRBV5-1 and TRBJ1-5; a possible D gene is TRBD1 (5 bases). V was trimmed by 5 bases and J by 4 bases, leaving 16 bases between them. The CDR3 has 15 amino acids. The V gene's germline CDR1 is SGHRS and CDR2 YFSETQ. In DNA, the CDR3 is TGCGCCAGCAGGCTCGGAGGGGAGGCAAATCAGCCCCAGCATTTT. It yields the protein CASRLGGEANQPQHF.

The chain uses TRBV6-6 and TRBJ2-3; 8 positions match TRBD1. CDR1 and CDR2 from the germline V gene are MNHNY and SVGAGI (reference sequence). J gave up 12 bases and V 8 bases, and 4 bases lay outside the gene matches. The CDR3 is made up of 10 amino acids. This CDR3 reads CASQGASQYF. As DNA, the CDR3 is TGTGCCAGCCAGGGGGCGAGTCAGTATTTT.

CDR3 in amino acids: CASSRETTNEKLFF. CDR3 DNA sequence: TGCGCCAGCAGCCGAGAGACAACTAATGAAAAACTGTTTTTT. The rearrangement joins TRBV5-1 to TRBJ1-4; no clear D gene. Trimming left V 4 bases short and J 0 bases short, with 7 bases between. CDR3 length: 14 amino acids. The germline V gene encodes CDR1 SGHRS and CDR2 YFSETQ.